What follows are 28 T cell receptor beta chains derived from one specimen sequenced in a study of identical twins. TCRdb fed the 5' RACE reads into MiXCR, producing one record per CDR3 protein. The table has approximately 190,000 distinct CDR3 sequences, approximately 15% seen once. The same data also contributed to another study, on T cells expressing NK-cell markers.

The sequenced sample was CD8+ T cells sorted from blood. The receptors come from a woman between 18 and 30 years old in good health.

This chain's CDR3 is CASSFSKTTGRYYNEQFF. In DNA form, the CDR3 reads TGTGCCAGCAGTTTTTCCAAAACGACAGGGCGATACTACAATGAGCAGTTCTTC. V gene TRBV12-3 or TRBV12-4 combines with J gene TRBJ2-1; TRBD1 matches at 7 bases. CDR3 size: 18 residues. Trimming removed 3 bases from V and 3 bases from J; junction bases left unmatched: 14.

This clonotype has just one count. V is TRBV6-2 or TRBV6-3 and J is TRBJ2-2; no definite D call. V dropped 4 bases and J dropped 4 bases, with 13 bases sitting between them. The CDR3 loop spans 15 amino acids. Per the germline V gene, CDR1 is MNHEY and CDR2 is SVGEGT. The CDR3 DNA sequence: TGTGCCAGCAGTTCGAATGCGCGTGGCACCGGGGAGCTGTTTTTT. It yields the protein CASSSNARGTGELFF.

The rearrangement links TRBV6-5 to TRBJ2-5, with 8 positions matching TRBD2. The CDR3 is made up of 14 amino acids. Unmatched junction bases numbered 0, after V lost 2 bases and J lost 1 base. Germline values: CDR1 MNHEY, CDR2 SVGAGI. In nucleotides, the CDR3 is TGTGCCAGCAGTTACGGGACTAGCCAAGAGACCCAGTACTTC. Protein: CASSYGTSQETQYF.

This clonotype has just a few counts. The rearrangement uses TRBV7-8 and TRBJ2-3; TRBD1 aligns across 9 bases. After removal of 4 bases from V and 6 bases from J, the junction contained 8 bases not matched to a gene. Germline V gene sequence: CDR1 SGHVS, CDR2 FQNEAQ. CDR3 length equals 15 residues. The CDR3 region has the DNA TGTGCCAGCAGCTGGACAGGGGCTGAAATGGATACGCAGTATTTT. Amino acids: CASSWTGAEMDTQYF. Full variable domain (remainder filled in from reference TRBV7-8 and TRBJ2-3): GAGVSQSPRYKVAKRGQDVALRCDPISGHVSLFWYQQALGQGPEFLTYFQNEAQLDKSGLPSDRFFAERPEGSVSTLKIQRTQQEDSAVYLCASSWTGAEMDTQYFGPGTRLTVL.

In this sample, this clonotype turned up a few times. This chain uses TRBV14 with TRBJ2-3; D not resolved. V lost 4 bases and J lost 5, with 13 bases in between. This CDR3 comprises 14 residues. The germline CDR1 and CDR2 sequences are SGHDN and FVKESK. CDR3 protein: CASSPWARRDTQYF. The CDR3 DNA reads TGTGCCAGCAGCCCTTGGGCCCGAAGAGATACGCAGTATTTT. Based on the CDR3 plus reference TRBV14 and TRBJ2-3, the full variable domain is EAGVTQFPSHSVIEKGQTVTLRCDPISGHDNLYWYRRVMGKEIKFLLHFVKESKQDESGMPNNRFLAERTGGTYSTLKVQPAELEDSGVYFCASSPWARRDTQYFGPGTRLTVL.

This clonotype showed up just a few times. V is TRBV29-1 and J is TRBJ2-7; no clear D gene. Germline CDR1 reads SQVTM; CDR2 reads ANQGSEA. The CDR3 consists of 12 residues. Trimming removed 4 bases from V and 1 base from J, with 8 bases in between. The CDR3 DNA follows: TGCAGCGTTGTAGGGTTATCCTACGAGCAGTACTTC. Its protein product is CSVVGLSYEQYF.

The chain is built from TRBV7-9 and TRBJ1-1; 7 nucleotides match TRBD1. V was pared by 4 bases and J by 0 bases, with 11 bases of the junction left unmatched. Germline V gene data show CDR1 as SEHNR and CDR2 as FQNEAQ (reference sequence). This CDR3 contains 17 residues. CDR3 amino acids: CASSSGATGDLNTEAFF. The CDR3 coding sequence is TGTGCCAGCAGCTCAGGGGCCACAGGGGACCTGAACACTGAAGCTTTCTTT.

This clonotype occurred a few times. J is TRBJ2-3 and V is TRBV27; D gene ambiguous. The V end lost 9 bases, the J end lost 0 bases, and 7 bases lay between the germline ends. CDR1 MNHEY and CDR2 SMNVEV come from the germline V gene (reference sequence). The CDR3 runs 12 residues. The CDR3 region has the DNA TGTGCCAGTCAAACTAGCACAGATACGCAGTATTTT. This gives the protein CASQTSTDTQYF.

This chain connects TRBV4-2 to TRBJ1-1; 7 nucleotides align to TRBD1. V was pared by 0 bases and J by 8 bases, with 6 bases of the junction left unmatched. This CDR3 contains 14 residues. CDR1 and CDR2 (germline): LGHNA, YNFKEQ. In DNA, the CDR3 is TGTGCCAGCAGCCAAGAGCAGGACAGGAGAGAAGCTTTCTTT. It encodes CASSQEQDRREAFF.

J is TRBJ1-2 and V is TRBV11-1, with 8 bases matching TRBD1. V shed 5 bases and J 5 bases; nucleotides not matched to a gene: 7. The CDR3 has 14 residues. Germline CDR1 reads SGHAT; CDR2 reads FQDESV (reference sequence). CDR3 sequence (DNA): TGTGCCAGCAGCCCGCGGGACAGGAGGTATGGCTACACCTTC. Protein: CASSPRDRRYGYTF. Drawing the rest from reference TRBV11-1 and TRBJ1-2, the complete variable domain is EAEVAQSPRYKITEKSQAVAFWCDPISGHATLYWYRQILGQGPELLVQFQDESVVDDSQLPKDRFSAERLKGVDSTLKIQPAELGDSAMYLCASSPRDRRYGYTFGSGTRLTVV.

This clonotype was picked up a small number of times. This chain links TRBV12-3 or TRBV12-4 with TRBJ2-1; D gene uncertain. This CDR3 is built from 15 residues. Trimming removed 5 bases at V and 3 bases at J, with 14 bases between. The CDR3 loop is CASSEGSSFYNEQFF. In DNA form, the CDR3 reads TGTGCCAGCAGTGAAGGGTCCAGCTTCTACAATGAGCAGTTCTTC.

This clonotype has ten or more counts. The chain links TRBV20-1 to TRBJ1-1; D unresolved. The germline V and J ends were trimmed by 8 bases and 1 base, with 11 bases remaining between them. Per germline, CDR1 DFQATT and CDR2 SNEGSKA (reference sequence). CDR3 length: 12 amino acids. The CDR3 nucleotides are TGCAGTTCCATTCGGGGGAACACTGAAGCTTTCTTT. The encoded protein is CSSIRGNTEAFF.

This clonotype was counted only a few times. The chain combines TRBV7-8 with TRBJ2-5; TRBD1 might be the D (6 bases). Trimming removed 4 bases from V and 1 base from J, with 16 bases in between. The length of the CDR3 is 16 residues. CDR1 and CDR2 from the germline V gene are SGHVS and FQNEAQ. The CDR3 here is CASSSYRENGQETQYF. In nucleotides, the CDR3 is TGTGCCAGCAGCTCCTACAGGGAAAATGGCCAAGAGACCCAGTACTTC.

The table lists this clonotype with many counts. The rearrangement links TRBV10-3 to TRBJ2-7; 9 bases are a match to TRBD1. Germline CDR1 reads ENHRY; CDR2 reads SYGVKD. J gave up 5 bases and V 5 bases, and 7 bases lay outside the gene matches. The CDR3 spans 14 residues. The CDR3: CAISSSGTGNEQYF. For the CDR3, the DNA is TGTGCCATCAGTTCGTCCGGGACAGGGAACGAGCAGTACTTC.

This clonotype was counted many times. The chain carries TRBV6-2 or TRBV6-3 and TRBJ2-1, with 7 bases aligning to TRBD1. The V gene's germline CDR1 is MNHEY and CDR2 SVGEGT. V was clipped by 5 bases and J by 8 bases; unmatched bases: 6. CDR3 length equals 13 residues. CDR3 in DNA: TGTGCCAGCAGTCCACAGGGGAAAGATGAGCAGTTCTTC. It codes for CASSPQGKDEQFF.

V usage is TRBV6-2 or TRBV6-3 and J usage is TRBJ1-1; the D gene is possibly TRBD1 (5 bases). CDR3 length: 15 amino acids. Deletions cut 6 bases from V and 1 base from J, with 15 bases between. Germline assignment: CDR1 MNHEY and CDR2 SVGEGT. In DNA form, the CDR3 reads TGTGCCAGCAGACCCTCGGGGGGGTGGAACACTGAAGCTTTCTTT. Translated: CASRPSGGWNTEAFF.

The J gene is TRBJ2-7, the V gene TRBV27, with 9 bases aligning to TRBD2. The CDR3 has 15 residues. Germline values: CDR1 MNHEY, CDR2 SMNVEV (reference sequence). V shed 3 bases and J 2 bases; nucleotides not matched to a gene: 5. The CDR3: CASSFGAGGTYEQYF. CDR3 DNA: TGTGCCAGCAGTTTTGGGGCGGGAGGGACCTACGAGCAGTACTTC.

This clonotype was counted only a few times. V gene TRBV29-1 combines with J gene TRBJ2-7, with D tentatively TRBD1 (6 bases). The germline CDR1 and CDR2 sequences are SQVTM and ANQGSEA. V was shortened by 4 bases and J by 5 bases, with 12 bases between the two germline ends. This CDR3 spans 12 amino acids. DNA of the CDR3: TGCAGCGTTGTGTGGCAGGGGAACGAGCAGTACTTC. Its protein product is CSVVWQGNEQYF.

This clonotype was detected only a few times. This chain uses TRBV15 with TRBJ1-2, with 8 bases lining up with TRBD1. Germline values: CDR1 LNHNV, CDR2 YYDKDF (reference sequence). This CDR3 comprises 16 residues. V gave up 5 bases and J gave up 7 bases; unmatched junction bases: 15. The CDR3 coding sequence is TGTGCCACCAGCGAAGGTTCAGGGGGCGCAGGCTCTGGCTACACCTTC. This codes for CATSEGSGGAGSGYTF.

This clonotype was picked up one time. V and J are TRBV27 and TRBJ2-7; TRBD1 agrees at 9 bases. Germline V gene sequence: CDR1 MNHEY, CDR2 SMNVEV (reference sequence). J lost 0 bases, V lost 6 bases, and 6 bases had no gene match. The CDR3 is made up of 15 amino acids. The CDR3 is CASRFGTGSSYEQYF. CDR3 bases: TGTGCCAGCAGATTCGGGACAGGGAGCTCCTACGAGCAGTACTTC.

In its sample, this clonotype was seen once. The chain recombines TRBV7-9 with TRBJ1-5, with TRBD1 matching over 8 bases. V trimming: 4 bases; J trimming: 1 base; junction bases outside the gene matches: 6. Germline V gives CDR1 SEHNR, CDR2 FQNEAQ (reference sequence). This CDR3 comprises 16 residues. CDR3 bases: TGTGCCAGCAGCTCTTCCAGGGGGCGAAGCAATCAGCCCCAGCATTTT. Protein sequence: CASSSSRGRSNQPQHF. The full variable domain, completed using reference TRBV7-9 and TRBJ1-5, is DTGVSQNPRHKITKRGQNVTFRCDPISEHNRLYWYRQTLGQGPEFLTYFQNEAQLEKSRLLSDRFSAERPKGSFSTLEIQRTEQGDSAMYLCASSSSRGRSNQPQHFGDGTRLSIL.

CDR3 sequence reads: CASSPVGIDEQYF. CDR3 sequence (DNA): TGTGCCAGCAGTCCCGTAGGAATCGACGAGCAGTACTTC. The chain recombines TRBV14 with TRBJ2-7; D is undetermined. V dropped 6 bases and J dropped 5 bases, with 14 bases sitting between them. Germline CDR1 and CDR2: SGHDN and FVKESK. The CDR3 is 13 amino acids.

CDR3 residues: CASSYSGAYRAQYF. The CDR3 DNA sequence: TGTGCCAGCAGTTACTCCGGAGCGTACCGGGCCCAGTACTTC. This chain connects TRBV6-5 to TRBJ2-5; D gene ambiguous. CDR1 and CDR2 from the germline V gene are MNHEY and SVGAGI. CDR3 length: 14 amino acids. Trimming removed 0 bases from V and 9 bases from J, with 14 bases in between.

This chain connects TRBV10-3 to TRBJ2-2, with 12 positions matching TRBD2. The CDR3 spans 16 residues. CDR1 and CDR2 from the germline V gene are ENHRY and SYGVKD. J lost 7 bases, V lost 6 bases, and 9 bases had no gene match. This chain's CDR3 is CAISPTSGRVGGELFF. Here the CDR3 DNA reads TGTGCCATCAGCCCGACTAGCGGGAGAGTGGGCGGGGAGCTGTTTTTT.

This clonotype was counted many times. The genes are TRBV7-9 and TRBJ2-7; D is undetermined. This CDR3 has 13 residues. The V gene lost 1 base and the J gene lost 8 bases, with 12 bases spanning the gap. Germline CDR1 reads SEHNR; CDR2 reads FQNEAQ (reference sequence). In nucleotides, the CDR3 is TGTGCCAGCAGCTTAGACCCAGAGATCAAGCAGTACTTC. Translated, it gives CASSLDPEIKQYF.

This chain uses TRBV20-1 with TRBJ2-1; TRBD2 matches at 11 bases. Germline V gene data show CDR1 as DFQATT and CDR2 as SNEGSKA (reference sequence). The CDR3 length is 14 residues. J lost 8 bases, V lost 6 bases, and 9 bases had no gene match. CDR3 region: CSAPGLADFHEQFF. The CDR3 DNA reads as TGCAGTGCACCGGGACTAGCGGACTTCCATGAGCAGTTCTTC.

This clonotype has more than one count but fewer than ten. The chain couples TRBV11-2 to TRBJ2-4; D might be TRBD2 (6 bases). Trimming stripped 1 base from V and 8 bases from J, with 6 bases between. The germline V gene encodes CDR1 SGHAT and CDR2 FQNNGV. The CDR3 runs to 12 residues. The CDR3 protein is CASSLGGDIQYF. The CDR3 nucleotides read TGTGCCAGCAGCTTAGGCGGGGACATTCAGTACTTC.

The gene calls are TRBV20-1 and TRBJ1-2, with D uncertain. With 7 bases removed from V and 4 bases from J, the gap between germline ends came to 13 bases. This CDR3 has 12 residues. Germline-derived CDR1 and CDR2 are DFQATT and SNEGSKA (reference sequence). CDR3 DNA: TGCAGTGTAGGGCCCCTCTTCTATGGCTACACCTTC. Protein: CSVGPLFYGYTF.